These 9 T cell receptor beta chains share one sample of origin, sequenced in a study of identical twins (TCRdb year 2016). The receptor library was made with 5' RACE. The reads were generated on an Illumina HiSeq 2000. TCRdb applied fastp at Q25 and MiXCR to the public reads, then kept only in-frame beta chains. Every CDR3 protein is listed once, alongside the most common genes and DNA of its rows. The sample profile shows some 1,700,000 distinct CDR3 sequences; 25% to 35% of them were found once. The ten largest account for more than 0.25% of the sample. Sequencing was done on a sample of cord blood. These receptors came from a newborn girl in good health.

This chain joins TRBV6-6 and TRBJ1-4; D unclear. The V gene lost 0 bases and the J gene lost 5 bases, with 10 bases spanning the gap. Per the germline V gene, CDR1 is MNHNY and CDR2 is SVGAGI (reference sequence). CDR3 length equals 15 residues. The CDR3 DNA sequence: TGTGCCAGCAGTTACTCGGCCAGCACGAATGAAAAACTGTTTTTT. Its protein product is CASSYSASTNEKLFF.

CDR3 in amino acids: CASSHTGARYNEQFF. DNA for the CDR3: TGTGCCAGCAGCCATACGGGAGCGAGGTACAATGAGCAGTTCTTC. The chain carries TRBV14 and TRBJ2-1; possible D gene TRBD2, 6 bases. This CDR3 contains 15 residues. Trimming left V 3 bases short and J 4 bases short, with 13 bases between. The germline V gene encodes CDR1 SGHDN and CDR2 FVKESK.

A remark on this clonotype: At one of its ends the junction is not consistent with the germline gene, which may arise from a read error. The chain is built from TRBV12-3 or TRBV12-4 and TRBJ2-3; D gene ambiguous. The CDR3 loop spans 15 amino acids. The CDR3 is CASTVRVTPTDMQYF. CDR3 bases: TGTGCCAGCACCGTTCGGGTTACGCCCACAGATATGCAGTATTTT.

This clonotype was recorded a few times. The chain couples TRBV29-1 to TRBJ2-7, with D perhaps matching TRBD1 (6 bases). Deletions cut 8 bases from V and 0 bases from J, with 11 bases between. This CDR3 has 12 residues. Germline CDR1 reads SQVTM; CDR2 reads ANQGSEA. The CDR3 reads CSFRDTSYEQYF. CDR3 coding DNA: TGCAGCTTCCGGGACACCTCCTACGAGCAGTACTTC.

CDR3 sequence reads: CASSWGLDYGYTF. The CDR3 coding sequence is TGCGCCAGCAGCTGGGGTTTAGACTATGGCTACACCTTC. This chain connects TRBV5-1 to TRBJ1-2; D remains unclear. The germline gives CDR1 SGHRS, CDR2 YFSETQ. The CDR3 spans 13 residues. With 3 bases removed from V and 3 bases from J, the gap between germline ends came to 9 bases.

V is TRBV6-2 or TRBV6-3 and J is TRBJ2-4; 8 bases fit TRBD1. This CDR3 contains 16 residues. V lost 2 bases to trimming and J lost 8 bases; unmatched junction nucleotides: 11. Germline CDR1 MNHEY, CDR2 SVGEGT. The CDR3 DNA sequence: TGTGCCAGCAGTTACCGTCAGGACAGGGAAATTGACATTCAGTACTTC. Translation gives CASSYRQDREIDIQYF.

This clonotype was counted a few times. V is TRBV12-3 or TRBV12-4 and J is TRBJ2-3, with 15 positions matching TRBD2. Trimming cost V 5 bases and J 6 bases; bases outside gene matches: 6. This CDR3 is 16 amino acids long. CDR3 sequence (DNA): TGTGCCAGCAGTATCGGACTAGCGGGAGGGCGGGATACGCAGTATTTT. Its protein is CASSIGLAGGRDTQYF.

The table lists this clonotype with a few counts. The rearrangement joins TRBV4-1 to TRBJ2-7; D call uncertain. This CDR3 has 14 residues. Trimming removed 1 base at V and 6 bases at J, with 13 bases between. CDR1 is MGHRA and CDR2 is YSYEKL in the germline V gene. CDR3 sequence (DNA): TGCGCCAGCAGCCAAGTCGACGGATGGAGCGAGCAGTACTTC. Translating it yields CASSQVDGWSEQYF.

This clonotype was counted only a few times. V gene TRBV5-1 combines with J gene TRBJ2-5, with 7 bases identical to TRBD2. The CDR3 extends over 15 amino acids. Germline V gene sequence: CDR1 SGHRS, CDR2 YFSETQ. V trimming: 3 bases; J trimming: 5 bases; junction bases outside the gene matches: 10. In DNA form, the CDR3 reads TGCGCCAGCAGCTCCCGCGGACTAGTTCTCGAGACCCAGTACTTC. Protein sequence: CASSSRGLVLETQYF.